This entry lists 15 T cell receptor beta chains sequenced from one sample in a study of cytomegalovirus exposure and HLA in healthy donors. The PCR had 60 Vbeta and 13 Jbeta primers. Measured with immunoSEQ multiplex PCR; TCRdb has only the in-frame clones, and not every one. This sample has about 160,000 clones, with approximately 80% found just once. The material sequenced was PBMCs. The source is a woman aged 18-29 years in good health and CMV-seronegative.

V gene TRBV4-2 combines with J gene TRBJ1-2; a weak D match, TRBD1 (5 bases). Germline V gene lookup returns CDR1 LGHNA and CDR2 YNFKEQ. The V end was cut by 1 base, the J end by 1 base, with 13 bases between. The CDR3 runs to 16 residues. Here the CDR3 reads CASSQVATGDNYGYTF. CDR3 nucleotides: TGTGCCAGCAGCCAAGTGGCTACAGGCGATAACTATGGCTACACCTTC.

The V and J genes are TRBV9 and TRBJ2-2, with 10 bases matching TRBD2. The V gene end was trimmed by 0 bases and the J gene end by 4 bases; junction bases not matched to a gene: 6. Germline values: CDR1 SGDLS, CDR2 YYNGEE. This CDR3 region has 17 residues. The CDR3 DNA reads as TGTGCCAGCAGCGTAGCGGCTAGCGGGGGCTCCACCGGGGAGCTGTTTTTT. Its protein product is CASSVAASGGSTGELFF.

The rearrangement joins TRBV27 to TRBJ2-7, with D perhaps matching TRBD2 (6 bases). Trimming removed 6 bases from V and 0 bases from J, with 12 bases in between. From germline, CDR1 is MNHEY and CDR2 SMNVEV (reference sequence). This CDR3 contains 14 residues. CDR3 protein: CASSKRATSYEQYF. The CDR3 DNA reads TGTGCCAGCAGCAAGCGGGCAACCTCCTACGAGCAGTACTTC.

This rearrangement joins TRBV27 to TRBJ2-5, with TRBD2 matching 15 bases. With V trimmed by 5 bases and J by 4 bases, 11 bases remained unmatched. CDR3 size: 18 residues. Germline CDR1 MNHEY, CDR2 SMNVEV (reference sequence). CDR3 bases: TGTGCCAGCAGTCCGACCCCGGGACTAGCGGGAGGTACAGAGACCCAGTACTTC. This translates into CASSPTPGLAGGTETQYF.

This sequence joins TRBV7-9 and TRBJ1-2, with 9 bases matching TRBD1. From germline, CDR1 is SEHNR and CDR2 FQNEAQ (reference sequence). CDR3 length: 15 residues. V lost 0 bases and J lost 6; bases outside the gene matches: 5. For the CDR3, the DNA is TGTGCCAGCAGCTTAGCAGAGACAGGGGGAAATGGCTACACCTTC. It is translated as CASSLAETGGNGYTF.

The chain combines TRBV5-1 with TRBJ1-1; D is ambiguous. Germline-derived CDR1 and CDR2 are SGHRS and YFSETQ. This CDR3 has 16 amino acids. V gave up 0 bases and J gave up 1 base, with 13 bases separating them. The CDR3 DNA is TGCGCCAGCAGCTTGGGACGAGGTAGTCCGAACACTGAAGCTTTCTTT. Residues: CASSLGRGSPNTEAFF.

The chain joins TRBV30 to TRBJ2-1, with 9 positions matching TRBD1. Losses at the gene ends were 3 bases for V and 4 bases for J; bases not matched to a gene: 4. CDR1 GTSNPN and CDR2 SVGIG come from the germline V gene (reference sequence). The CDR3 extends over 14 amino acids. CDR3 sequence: CAWSPGTGYNEQFF. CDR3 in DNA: TGTGCCTGGAGCCCAGGGACAGGGTACAATGAGCAGTTCTTC.

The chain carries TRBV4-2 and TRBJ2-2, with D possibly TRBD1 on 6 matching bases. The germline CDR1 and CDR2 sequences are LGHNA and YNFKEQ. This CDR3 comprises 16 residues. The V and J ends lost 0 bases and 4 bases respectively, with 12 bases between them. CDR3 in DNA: TGTGCCAGCAGCCAAGACCGGTACAGGGCCACCGGGGAGCTGTTTTTT. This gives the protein CASSQDRYRATGELFF.

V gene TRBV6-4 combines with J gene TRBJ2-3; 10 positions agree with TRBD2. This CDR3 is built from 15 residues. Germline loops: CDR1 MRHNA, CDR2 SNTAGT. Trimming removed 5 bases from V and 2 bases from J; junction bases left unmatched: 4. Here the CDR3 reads CASSRTSGNTDTQYF. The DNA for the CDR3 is TGTGCCAGCAGTAGGACTAGCGGTAACACAGATACGCAGTATTTT.

The DNA for the CDR3 is TGTGCCAGCAGCTTGGGGACAGCGTCCTGGGGCTACACCTTC. Encoded protein: CASSLGTASWGYTF. The chain is built from TRBV5-6 and TRBJ1-2; D possibly corresponds to TRBD1 (6 bases). The CDR3 is 14 amino acids. CDR1 is SGHDT, CDR2 YYEEEE, per germline. V was trimmed by 0 bases and J by 8 bases, leaving 14 bases between them.

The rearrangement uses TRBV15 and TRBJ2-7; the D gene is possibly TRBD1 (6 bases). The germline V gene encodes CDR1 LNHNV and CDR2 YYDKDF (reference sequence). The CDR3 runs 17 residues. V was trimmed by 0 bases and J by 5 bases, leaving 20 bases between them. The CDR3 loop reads CATSRDLLNGGLHEQYF. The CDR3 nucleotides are TGTGCCACCAGCAGAGATCTTTTAAATGGGGGCCTCCACGAGCAGTACTTC.

The CDR3 nucleotides are TGCGCCAGCAGCGGTAACCCAGGTCAGCCCCAGCATTTT. It translates to CASSGNPGQPQHF. The V call is TRBV5-1, the J call TRBJ1-5; D uncertain. V shed 4 bases and J shed 6 bases, with 11 bases lying between them. Germline assignment: CDR1 SGHRS and CDR2 YFSETQ. The CDR3 spans 13 residues.

The CDR3 protein is CASSRPHVGTGNYGYTF. Written as DNA, the CDR3 is TGCGCCAGCAGCCGTCCGCACGTTGGGACAGGGAACTATGGCTACACCTTC. The V and J genes are TRBV4-1 and TRBJ1-2, with 9 bases aligning to TRBD1. The germline CDR1 and CDR2 sequences are MGHRA and YSYEKL. This CDR3 is built from 17 residues. Unmatched junction bases numbered 11, after V lost 4 bases and J lost 2 bases.

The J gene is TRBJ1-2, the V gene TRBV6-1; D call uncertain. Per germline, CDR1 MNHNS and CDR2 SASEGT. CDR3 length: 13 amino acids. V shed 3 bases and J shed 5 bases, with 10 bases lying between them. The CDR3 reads CASSEGGYYGYTF. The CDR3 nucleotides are TGTGCCAGCAGTGAGGGAGGGTATTATGGCTACACCTTC.

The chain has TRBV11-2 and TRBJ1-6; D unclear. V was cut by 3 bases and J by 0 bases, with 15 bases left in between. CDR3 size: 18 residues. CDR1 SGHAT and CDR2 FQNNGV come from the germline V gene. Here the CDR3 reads CASSFRLELSSYNSPLHF. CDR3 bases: TGTGCCAGCAGCTTCCGATTGGAGTTAAGCTCCTATAATTCACCCCTCCACTTT.